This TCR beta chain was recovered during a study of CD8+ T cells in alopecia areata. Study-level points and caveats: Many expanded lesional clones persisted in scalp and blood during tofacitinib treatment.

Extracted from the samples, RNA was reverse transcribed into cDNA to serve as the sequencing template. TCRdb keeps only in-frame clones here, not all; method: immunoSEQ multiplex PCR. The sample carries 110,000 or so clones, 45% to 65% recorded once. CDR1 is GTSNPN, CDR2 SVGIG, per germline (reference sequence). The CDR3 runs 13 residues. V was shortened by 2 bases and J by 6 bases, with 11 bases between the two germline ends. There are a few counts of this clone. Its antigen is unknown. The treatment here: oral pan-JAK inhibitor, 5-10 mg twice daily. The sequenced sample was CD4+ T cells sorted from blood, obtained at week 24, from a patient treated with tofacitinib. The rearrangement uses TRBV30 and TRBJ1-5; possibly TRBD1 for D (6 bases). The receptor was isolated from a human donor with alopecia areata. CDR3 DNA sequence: TGTGCCTGGAGTCTGGGGGGCATTCAGCCCCAGCATTTT. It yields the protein CAWSLGGIQPQHF.